The entry below gives a single T cell receptor beta chain sequence along with its context. What it binds is not known. The sample comes from a study of CD8 T cells in Susac syndrome. Overall study context: When blood was drawn, patients with Susac syndrome were on intravenous immunoglobulin alone, on corticosteroids, or therapy-naive.

Sequencing of TCR beta covered CD8+ and CD4+ T cells obtained from blood. Study results and caveats: The CD4+ T cell repertoires from Susac syndrome exhibited no clonal expansion.

The CDR3 runs to 14 residues. The V and J ends lost 7 bases and 4 bases respectively, with 11 bases between them. Looked up from germline, CDR1 is SNHLY and CDR2 is FYNNEI. Reverse transcription of roughly 0.5 to 1 ug RNA was carried out with random hexamers. Via MiXCR, TCRdb re-called the immunoSEQ multiplex PCR reads, giving one row per CDR3 protein. The data contain some 170,000 distinct CDR3 sequences, roughly 94% of them singletons. The chain has TRBV2 and TRBJ2-6, with unresolved D. The receptor was isolated from a human donor with Susac syndrome. The sample taken for sequencing was CD4+ T cells from PBMCs. For the CDR3, the DNA is TGTGCCAGCAACCCACGGTCCGGGGCCAACGTCCTGACTTTC. Translated, it gives CASNPRSGANVLTF. Drawing the rest from reference TRBV2 and TRBJ2-6, the complete variable domain is EPEVTQTPSHQVTQMGQEVILRCVPISNHLYFYWYRQILGQKVEFLVSFYNNEISEKSEIFDDQFSVERPDGSNFTLKIRSTKLEDSAMYFCASNPRSGANVLTFGAGSRLTVL.